The rows below give T cell receptor beta chains drawn from one sample of a study of blood T cell repertoires in COVID-19. Repertoires were generated with immunoSEQ multiplex PCR, while TCRdb's copy carries only in-frame clones and drops some. The sample holds about 59,000 clones, approximately 80% seen once. Specimen: peripheral blood. The receptors shown here come from a human donor in a cohort sampled during active COVID-19. Each CDR3 is given with its conserved first and last residue. Each record gives: CDR3 length, D gene, V gene, clone size, J gene, CDR3 DNA, CDR3 protein. A D gene is named only where the DNA matches it firmly. Clone size is not always given. Where it is, it says once, few, many or a class for expanded clones.

>11|-|TRBV10-1|-|TRBJ1-4
TGCGCCAGCAGTGGGGGGCAAAAACTGTTTTTT
CASSGGQKLFF
>14|-|TRBV5-1|-|TRBJ1-1
TGCGCCAGCAGCTCCGGGACACTGAACACTGAAGCTTTCTTT
CASSSGTLNTEAFF
>20|-|TRBV21-1|-|TRBJ2-7
TGTGCCAGCAGCAAAAGTTTGGGGGGGAACAGGGTGGAGAGCTCCTACGAGCAGTACTTC
CASSKSLGGNRVESSYEQYF
>15|TRBD1|TRBV7-9|-|TRBJ1-2
TGTGCCAGCAGCCCGACGGACAGGCCGACTTATGGCTACACCTTC
CASSPTDRPTYGYTF
>13|TRBD1|TRBV29-1|-|TRBJ2-7
TGCAGCGTTGGGGGACAGGGGAATTACGAGCAGTACTTC
CSVGGQGNYEQYF
>16|TRBD2|TRBV4-3|-|TRBJ2-7
TGCGCCAGCAGCCAGGAGTCGGGACTAGCGTCCTACGAGCAGTACTTC
CASSQESGLASYEQYF
>14|-|TRBV28|-|TRBJ1-5
TGTGCCAGCAGTTCCAGGGTTAGAGCTCAGCCCCAGCATTTT
CASSSRVRAQPQHF
>12|-|TRBV24-1|once|TRBJ1-1
TGTGCCACGGAGACAGGGAACACTGAAGCTTTCTTT
CATETGNTEAFF
>17|TRBD1|TRBV4-3|-|TRBJ2-1
TGCGCCAGCAGCCAAGCTCCTCCTGCCGGGACAGACAATGAGCAGTTCTTC
CASSQAPPAGTDNEQFF
>15|TRBD1|TRBV6-5|-|TRBJ2-5
TGTGCCAGCAGGGGGGGACAGGGGGTAAGGGAGACCCAGTACTTC
CASRGGQGVRETQYF
>16|TRBD2|TRBV5-4|-|TRBJ2-3
TGTGCCAGCAGCTTGGGGACTAGCGGGAGGACAGATACGCAGTATTTT
CASSLGTSGRTDTQYF
>13|-|TRBV10-3|-|TRBJ2-7
TGTGCCATCAGACTAGGTATATCAGCCGAGCAGTACTTC
CAIRLGISAEQYF
>14|TRBD1|TRBV30|-|TRBJ1-3
TGTGCCTGCTCAGCATGGCAGGGGGAAAACACCATATATTTT
CACSAWQGENTIYF
>15|TRBD1|TRBV6-1|-|TRBJ2-5
TGTGCCAGCAGTGACGGCGACAGGGAAGGAGAGACCCAGTACTTC
CASSDGDREGETQYF
>16|TRBD1|TRBV6-4|-|TRBJ2-3
TGTGCCAGCAGTGATTTTGGACAGGGGCCGGCAGATACGCAGTATTTT
CASSDFGQGPADTQYF
>16|-|TRBV19|few|TRBJ2-5
TGTGCCAGTAGTATAGGAGGGAACAAACACCAAGAGACCCAGTACTTC
CASSIGGNKHQETQYF
>14|TRBD2|TRBV11-3|-|TRBJ2-7
TGTGCCAGCAGCTCCTTAGCGGGAGGCAACGAGCAGTACTTC
CASSSLAGGNEQYF
>12|-|TRBV7-2|-|TRBJ1-3
TGTGCCAGCAGCTTACAGGGAAACACCATATATTTT
CASSLQGNTIYF
>15|TRBD1|TRBV19|few|TRBJ2-2
TGTGCCACCGACCCCGGGACAGTGAACACCGGGGAGCTGTTTTTT
CATDPGTVNTGELFF
>15|TRBD1|TRBV4-3|-|TRBJ2-5
TGCGCCAGCAGCCAAGGGACAGGGGGTTGGGAGACCCAGTACTTC
CASSQGTGGWETQYF